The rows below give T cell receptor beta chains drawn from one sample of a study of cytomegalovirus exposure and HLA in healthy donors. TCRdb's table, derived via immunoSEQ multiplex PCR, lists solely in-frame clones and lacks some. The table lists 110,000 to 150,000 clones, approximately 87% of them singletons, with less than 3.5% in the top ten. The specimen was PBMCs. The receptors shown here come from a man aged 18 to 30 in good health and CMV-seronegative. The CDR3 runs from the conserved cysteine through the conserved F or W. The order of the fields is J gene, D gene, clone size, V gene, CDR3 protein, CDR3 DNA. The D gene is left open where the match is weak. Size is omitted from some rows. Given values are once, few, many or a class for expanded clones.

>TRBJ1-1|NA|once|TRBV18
CASEEGSGTEAFF
TGTGCCAGCGAGGAGGGGTCGGGCACTGAAGCTTTCTTT
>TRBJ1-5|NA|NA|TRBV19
CASSRARQSNQPQHF
TGTGCCAGTAGTAGGGCCAGACAGAGCAATCAGCCCCAGCATTTT
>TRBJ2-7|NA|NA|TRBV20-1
CSARRVSEQYF
TGCAGTGCTAGGAGGGTCTCCGAGCAGTACTTC
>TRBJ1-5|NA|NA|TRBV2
CASSAVERNQPQHF
TGTGCCAGCAGTGCGGTCGAACGCAATCAGCCCCAGCATTTT
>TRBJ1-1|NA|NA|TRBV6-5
CASSYSSGVGTEAFF
TGTGCCAGCAGTTACTCGTCCGGGGTGGGCACTGAAGCTTTCTTT
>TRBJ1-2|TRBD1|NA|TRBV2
CASSENRGNYGYTF
TGTGCCAGCAGTGAGAACAGGGGAAACTATGGCTACACCTTC
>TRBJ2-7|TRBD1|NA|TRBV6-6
CASSYKGQSFSYEQYF
TGTGCCAGCAGTTATAAGGGACAGTCCTTCTCCTACGAGCAGTACTTC
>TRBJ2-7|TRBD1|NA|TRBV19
CASKMGQSSYEQYF
TGTGCCAGTAAGATGGGACAGTCATCCTACGAGCAGTACTTC
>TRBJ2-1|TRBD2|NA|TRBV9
CASNLAEDEQFF
TGTGCCAGCAACCTAGCGGAGGATGAGCAGTTCTTC
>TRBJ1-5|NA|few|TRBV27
CASSLAGVRSNQPQHF
TGTGCCAGCAGTTTGGCAGGGGTACGGAGCAATCAGCCCCAGCATTTT
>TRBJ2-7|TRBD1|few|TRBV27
CASSLSPGGEQYF
TGTGCCAGCAGTTTATCTCCAGGGGGTGAGCAGTACTTC
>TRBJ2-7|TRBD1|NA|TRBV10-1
CASSEYGQGDGEQYF
TGCGCCAGCAGTGAGTACGGACAGGGGGACGGCGAGCAGTACTTC
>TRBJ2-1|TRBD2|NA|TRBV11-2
CASSLGGGNEQFF
TGTGCCAGCAGCTTAGGGGGGGGCAATGAGCAGTTCTTC
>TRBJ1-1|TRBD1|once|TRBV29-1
CSVGQGGAEAFF
TGCAGCGTTGGACAGGGGGGAGCTGAAGCTTTCTTT
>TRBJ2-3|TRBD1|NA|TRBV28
CASSVHPPGQSTDTQYF
TGTGCCAGCAGCGTTCACCCACCGGGACAGTCCACAGATACGCAGTATTTT
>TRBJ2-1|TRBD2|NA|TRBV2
CATIGSRGGGNEQFF
TGTGCCACCATTGGATCCCGCGGGGGGGGGAATGAGCAGTTCTTC
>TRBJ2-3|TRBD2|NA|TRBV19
CASSGPGLAMYF
TGTGCCAGTAGTGGACCGGGACTAGCTATGTATTTT
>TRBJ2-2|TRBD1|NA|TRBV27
CASSTSGGPNTGELFF
TGTGCCAGCAGTACTTCAGGGGGCCCGAACACCGGGGAGCTGTTTTTT
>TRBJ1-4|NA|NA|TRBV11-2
CASSLRGGGSEKLFF
TGTGCCAGCAGCTTAAGAGGGGGAGGGAGTGAAAAACTGTTTTTT
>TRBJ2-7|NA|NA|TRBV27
CASSLVAEISSYEQYF
TGTGCCAGCAGTTTAGTAGCGGAGATTTCCTCCTACGAGCAGTACTTC
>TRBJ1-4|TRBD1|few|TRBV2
CASTEGQGARGKLFF
TGTGCCAGCACCGAGGGGCAGGGGGCGAGGGGAAAACTGTTTTTT
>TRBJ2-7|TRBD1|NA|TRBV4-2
CASSRGQGPYEQYF
TGTGCCAGCAGCCGGGGACAGGGACCCTACGAGCAGTACTTC
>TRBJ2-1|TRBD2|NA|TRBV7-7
CASSFGLADYNEQFF
TGTGCCAGCAGCTTTGGACTAGCGGATTACAATGAGCAGTTCTTC
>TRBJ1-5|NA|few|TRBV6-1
CASSDFNQPQHF
TGTGCCAGCAGTGACTTTAATCAGCCCCAGCATTTT
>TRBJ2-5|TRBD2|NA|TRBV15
CATSRDNGGGRTETQYF
TGTGCCACCAGCAGAGATAACGGCGGGGGTCGGACAGAGACCCAGTACTTC
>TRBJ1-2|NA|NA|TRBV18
CASSPSDRYGYTF
TGTGCCAGCTCACCGTCGGACAGATATGGCTACACCTTC
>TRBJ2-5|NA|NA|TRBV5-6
CASSLFGGIIQETQYF
TGTGCCAGCAGCTTGTTTGGCGGGATCATCCAAGAGACCCAGTACTTC
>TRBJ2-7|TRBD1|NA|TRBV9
CASSVGGTDSYEQYF
TGTGCCAGCAGCGTAGGGGGGACAGATTCCTACGAGCAGTACTTC
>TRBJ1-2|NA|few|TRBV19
CASSIEEPGRGYTF
TGTGCCAGTAGTATAGAGGAGCCAGGGCGAGGCTACACCTTC
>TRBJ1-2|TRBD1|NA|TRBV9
CASSSTGGRRYTF
TGTGCCAGCAGCTCGACAGGGGGCAGGCGCTACACCTTC
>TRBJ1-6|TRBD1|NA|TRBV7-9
CASSLAPGTGYNSPLHF
TGTGCCAGCAGCTTAGCACCCGGGACAGGCTATAATTCACCCCTCCACTTT
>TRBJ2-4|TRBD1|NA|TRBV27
CASSERQGSNIQYF
TGTGCCAGCAGTGAGAGACAGGGAAGTAACATTCAGTACTTC
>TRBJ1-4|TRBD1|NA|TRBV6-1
CASRDRGRSNEKLFF
TGTGCCAGCAGGGACAGGGGTCGGTCTAATGAAAAACTGTTTTTT
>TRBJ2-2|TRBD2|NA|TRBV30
CAWSISGKTGELFF
TGTGCCTGGAGTATAAGCGGGAAGACCGGGGAGCTGTTTTTT
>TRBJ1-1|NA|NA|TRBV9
CASSERVGNTEAFF
TGTGCCAGCAGCGAGAGGGTGGGGAACACTGAAGCTTTCTTT
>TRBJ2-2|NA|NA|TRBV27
CASSLSSAGGTGELFF
TGTGCCAGCAGTTTATCGTCGGCAGGGGGGACCGGGGAGCTGTTTTTT
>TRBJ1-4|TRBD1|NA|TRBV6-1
CASSEARTGVNEKLFF
TGTGCCAGCAGTGAAGCGCGGACAGGGGTTAATGAAAAACTGTTTTTT
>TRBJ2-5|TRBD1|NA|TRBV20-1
CSIDRGETQYF
TGCAGTATAGACAGGGGAGAGACCCAGTACTTC
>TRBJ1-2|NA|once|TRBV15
CATSRDAMGARGGYTF
TGTGCCACCAGCAGAGATGCTATGGGAGCGCGAGGTGGCTACACCTTC
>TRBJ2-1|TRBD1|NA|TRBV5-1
CASSLAGTGGHNEQFF
TGCGCCAGCAGCTTGGCCGGGACAGGGGGACACAATGAGCAGTTCTTC
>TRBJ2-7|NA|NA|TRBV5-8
CASSLRLDSTYEQYF
TGTGCCAGCAGCTTACGTCTGGACAGTACGTACGAGCAGTACTTC
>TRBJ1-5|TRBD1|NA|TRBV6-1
CASSGGGASNQPQHF
TGTGCCAGCAGTGGAGGGGGCGCGAGCAATCAGCCCCAGCATTTT
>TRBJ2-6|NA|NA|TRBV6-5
CASSGDSGANVLTF
TGTGCCAGCTCCGGTGACTCTGGGGCCAACGTCCTGACTTTC
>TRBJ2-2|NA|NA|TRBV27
CASSYTDFRANTGELFF
TGTGCCAGCAGTTATACAGATTTTAGAGCGAACACCGGGGAGCTGTTTTTT
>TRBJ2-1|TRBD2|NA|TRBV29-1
CSVAGTSNGYEQFF
TGCAGCGTTGCCGGGACTAGCAACGGGTATGAGCAGTTCTTC
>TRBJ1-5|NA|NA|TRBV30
CAWSTQGGQPQHF
TGTGCCTGGAGTACCCAGGGCGGTCAGCCCCAGCATTTT